The 12 T cell receptor beta chains reported below all come from one sample, sequenced in a study of cytomegalovirus exposure and HLA in healthy donors. Both 60 Vbeta primers and 13 Jbeta primers went into the PCR. Assay used: immunoSEQ multiplex PCR; TCRdb lists only in-frame clones, some missing. The sample comprises roughly 100,000 clones, more than 60% of which are singletons, and roughly 6% rests with the top ten. Sequencing used PBMCs. These receptor sequences come from a woman between 50 and 59 years old in good health and CMV-seropositive.

The V call is TRBV18, the J call TRBJ1-4; 8 bases match TRBD1. V dropped 6 bases and J dropped 8; count of bases not matched to a gene: 8. Germline lookup yields CDR1 KGHSH and CDR2 LQKENI. The CDR3 spans 14 residues. The CDR3 sequence is CASSPDRVGEKLFF. In nucleotides, the CDR3 is TGTGCCAGCTCCCCGGACAGGGTCGGCGAAAAACTGTTTTTT.

This sequence joins TRBV4-1 and TRBJ2-5; 7 nucleotides match TRBD2. The germline V gene has CDR1 MGHRA and CDR2 YSYEKL. After removal of 1 base from V and 5 bases from J, the junction contained 4 bases not matched to a gene. The CDR3 contains 14 residues. DNA for the CDR3: TGCGCCAGCAGCCAAGGCTTCGGGGGGGAGACCCAGTACTTC. Protein: CASSQGFGGETQYF.

This clone showed up just once. The junction does not match germline at one end; this may be a read error. J is TRBJ2-1 and V is TRBV19; tentatively, D is TRBD2 (6 bases). Germline V gene lookup returns CDR1 LNHDA and CDR2 SQIVND (reference sequence). The CDR3 is 15 amino acids. CDR3 sequence (DNA): TGTGCCAGTACTATAGGAGGGAGCTCCTACAATGAGCAGTTCTTC. It codes for CASTIGGSSYNEQFF.

The V and J genes are TRBV28 and TRBJ2-7, with D perhaps TRBD1 (5 bases). Per germline, CDR1 MDHEN and CDR2 SYDVKM. Between the trimmed V and J ends, which lost 6 bases and 5 bases, there was a span of 20 bases. CDR3 length: 15 amino acids. CDR3 amino acids: CASSSPIRGWNEQYF. CDR3 bases: TGTGCCAGCAGCTCCCCCATTAGGGGTTGGAACGAGCAGTACTTC.

This clone was counted a single time. V gene TRBV10-3 combines with J gene TRBJ2-5; TRBD2 is a possible D gene (5 bases). V lost 2 bases and J lost 3, with 10 bases in between. The CDR3 runs to 14 residues. The germline V gene has CDR1 ENHRY and CDR2 SYGVKD. The CDR3 DNA sequence: TGTGCCATCAGTGAGGGGTCGGGGAAAGAGACCCAGTACTTC. Residues: CAISEGSGKETQYF.

J is TRBJ2-5 and V is TRBV18; D gene uncertain. Judging by the DNA end, TRBJ2-7 fits better; the J call may be wrong. The CDR3 runs 13 residues. Germline CDR1 and CDR2: KGHSH and LQKENI. In nucleotides, the CDR3 is TGTGCCAGCTCACCACTCGACTCCTACGAGCAGTACTTC. It yields the protein CASSPLDSYEQYF.

This sequence joins TRBV9 and TRBJ1-1, with D perhaps matching TRBD1 (5 bases). Per germline, CDR1 SGDLS and CDR2 YYNGEE. The CDR3 contains 14 residues. Trimming removed 2 bases at V and 3 bases at J, with 11 bases between. The CDR3 loop reads CASSVMGGDTEAFF. The CDR3 DNA follows: TGTGCCAGCAGCGTGATGGGGGGAGACACTGAAGCTTTCTTT. The whole variable domain, filled in from reference TRBV9 and TRBJ1-1, reads DSGVTQTPKHLITATGQRVTLRCSPRSGDLSVYWYQQSLDQGLQFLIQYYNGEERAKGNILERFSAQQFPDLHSELNLSSLELGDSALYFCASSVMGGDTEAFFGQGTRLTVV.

The V and J genes are TRBV5-1 and TRBJ1-4, with 7 bases aligning to TRBD1. This CDR3 contains 14 residues. The germline CDR1 and CDR2 sequences are SGHRS and YFSETQ. After removal of 4 bases from V and 7 bases from J, the junction contained 7 bases not matched to a gene. The CDR3 nucleotides are TGCGCCAGCAGCCCCACGACAGGGTTTGAAAAACTGTTTTTT. Translated: CASSPTTGFEKLFF. The entire variable domain, with the rest obtained from reference TRBV5-1 and TRBJ1-4, is as follows: KAGVTQTPRYLIKTRGQQVTLSCSPISGHRSVSWYQQTPGQGLQFLFEYFSETQRNKGNFPGRFSGRQFSNSRSEMNVSTLELGDSALYLCASSPTTGFEKLFFGSGTQLSVL.

This clone came up a few times. This chain connects TRBV28 to TRBJ1-6; unclear D gene. Germline V gene sequence: CDR1 MDHEN, CDR2 SYDVKM. Trimming cost V 8 bases and J 6 bases, with 8 bases left between them. There are 12 residues in the CDR3. The CDR3 sequence: CASQGLNSPLHF. The CDR3, as DNA: TGTGCCAGCCAAGGACTTAATTCACCCCTCCACTTT.

The chain links TRBV6-5 to TRBJ2-7, with 7 bases aligning to TRBD2. Trimming at V came to 0 bases and at J to 2 bases, leaving 7 bases not matched to a gene. The length of the CDR3 is 16 residues. Germline-derived CDR1 and CDR2 are MNHEY and SVGAGI. CDR3 sequence (DNA): TGTGCCAGCAGTTACTCGGGGAGCGGGGAACCCTACGAGCAGTACTTC. Translated: CASSYSGSGEPYEQYF.

J is TRBJ1-1 and V is TRBV29-1, with 8 bases fitting TRBD1. The germline CDR1 and CDR2 sequences are SQVTM and ANQGSEA. The CDR3 spans 13 residues. With 7 bases clipped from V and 1 base from J, the junction kept 5 bases outside the gene matches. Here the CDR3 reads CSATTGGNTEAFF. CDR3 nucleotides: TGCAGCGCTACCACAGGGGGGAACACTGAAGCTTTCTTT.

The V call is TRBV5-1, the J call TRBJ1-1; D is uncertain. The CDR3 totals 13 residues. Germline V gene lookup returns CDR1 SGHRS and CDR2 YFSETQ. Trimming shortened V by 0 bases and J by 5 bases, and 8 bases separated the two germline ends. The CDR3 loop reads CASSLAGWTEAFF. For the CDR3, the DNA is TGCGCCAGCAGCTTGGCGGGTTGGACTGAAGCTTTCTTT.